This TCR beta chain originates from a study of blood T cell repertoires in COVID-19. Study summary: The analysed material was cDNA or gDNA that came from T cells, B-cell-depleted T cells, or PBMCs.

Profiled with immunoSEQ multiplex PCR; TCRdb holds only in-frame clones, not every one. The table has about 200,000 clones, more than 70% seen once. Germline CDR1 and CDR2: KGHSH and LQKENI. V lost 3 bases, J lost 0 bases, and 6 bases lay in between. There are 15 residues in the CDR3. The receptor comes from a middle-aged woman who had recovered from COVID-19. Sequenced: peripheral blood. The rearrangement joins TRBV18 to TRBJ2-6; possibly TRBD1 for D (6 bases). The CDR3 bases are TGTGCCAGCTCACCGGGACACTCTGGGGCCAACGTCCTGACTTTC. It is translated as CASSPGHSGANVLTF.